This is a list of T cell receptor beta chains from one sample in a study of blood T cell repertoires in COVID-19. TCRdb keeps only in-frame clones here, not all; method: immunoSEQ multiplex PCR. This table has approximately 210,000 clones, about 85% appearing once. The sample taken for sequencing was peripheral blood. Receptors originate from a man aged 35 to 55 with acute or convalescent COVID-19. Both conserved end residues are part of each CDR3. A D gene is named only where the DNA matches it firmly. Size is omitted from some rows. Given values are once, few, many or a class for expanded clones.

v_gene,abundance,d_gene,j_gene,CDR3nt,CDR3aa
TRBV11-3,-,TRBD1,TRBJ1-2,TGTGCCAGCAGCTTAGCCGGGACAGGGTCCGCCCCCTATGGCTACACCTTC,CASSLAGTGSAPYGYTF
TRBV6-1,-,-,TRBJ1-4,TGTGCCAGCAGTGGGACAAACACCCCAACTAATGAAAAACTGTTTTTT,CASSGTNTPTNEKLFF
TRBV7-9,-,-,TRBJ2-7,TGTGCCAGCAGCGCAGACTACTACGAGCAGTACTTC,CASSADYYEQYF
TRBV6-6,few,-,TRBJ2-7,TGTGCCAGCAGGCGGACTGCTCCTTTTTCCTACGAGCAGTACTTC,CASRRTAPFSYEQYF
TRBV6-5,-,TRBD2,TRBJ2-3,TGTGCCAGCAGGGGAGGGATTAAGGCAGATACGCAGTATTTT,CASRGGIKADTQYF
TRBV7-9,-,-,TRBJ2-7,TGTGCCAGCAGCTTCCAGGTCACCTACGAGCAGTACTTC,CASSFQVTYEQYF
TRBV4-1,-,TRBD2,TRBJ2-5,TGCGCCAGCAGCCAAGGGCGGGGGGGCGGAGAAGAGACCCAGTACTTC,CASSQGRGGGEETQYF
TRBV5-1,-,TRBD2,TRBJ2-1,TGCGCCAGCAGGGGACTAGCGGACAATGAGCAGTTCTTC,CASRGLADNEQFF
TRBV3-1/TRBV3-2,-,TRBD2,TRBJ2-3,TGTGCCAGCAGCCTCAGCGGGAGGGCCCCGGGAGCTACGCAGTATTTT,CASSLSGRAPGATQYF
TRBV5-1,-,TRBD2,TRBJ2-7,TGCGCCAGCCTGTCGCGGAGGGGACTACCCTCCTACGAGCAGTACTTC,CASLSRRGLPSYEQYF
TRBV5-1,-,-,TRBJ1-2,TGCGCCAGCAGCCCAGACAGAAACTATGGCTACACCTTC,CASSPDRNYGYTF
TRBV27,-,TRBD1,TRBJ2-5,TGTGCCAGCAGGCCCGACAGGGGATGGTGGGAGACCCAGTACTTC,CASRPDRGWWETQYF
TRBV28,-,TRBD2,TRBJ2-7,TGTGCCAGCAGAAGGGATCTAGCGGCTACCTACGAGCAGTACTTC,CASRRDLAATYEQYF
TRBV6-6,once,-,TRBJ1-6,TGTGCCAGCGGCGCACCACTAACCTGGGGCAATTCACCCCTCCACTTT,CASGAPLTWGNSPLHF
TRBV6-5,-,TRBD1,TRBJ2-2,TGTGCCAGCAGTTCAGGGACAGGGTATCTCACCGGGGAGCTGTTTTTT,CASSSGTGYLTGELFF
TRBV10-3,-,TRBD1,TRBJ1-2,TGTGCCATCAGTGAACAACAGGGGGCGGGAGGCTACACCTTC,CAISEQQGAGGYTF
TRBV5-3,once,TRBD1,TRBJ1-5,TGTGCCAGAAGCTTGCTCCTGTTCAGGGGGCCACCGGTCGATCAGCCCCAGCATTTT,CARSLLLFRGPPVDQPQHF
TRBV4-3,-,-,TRBJ1-5,TGCGCCAGCAGCCAAGAGAGGGGCGGCGGGGAGCAGCCCCAGCATTTT,CASSQERGGGEQPQHF
TRBV6-5,-,TRBD1,TRBJ1-2,TGTGCCAGCAGTTACGGGACAGGGAGGGTCGACTATGGCTACACCTTC,CASSYGTGRVDYGYTF
TRBV28,-,-,TRBJ2-4,TGTGCCAGCAGTTACCGGACAGGGAGGGAAAACATTCAGTACTTC,CASSYRTGRENIQYF
TRBV11-2,-,-,TRBJ2-3,TGTGCCAGCAGCTTAGGAGGGCCTTACTTTTTT,CASSLGGPYFF
TRBV29-1,-,-,TRBJ1-6,TGCAGCGTTGATCCGGGGGTGGGAAATTCACCCCTCCACTTT,CSVDPGVGNSPLHF
TRBV19,-,TRBD2,TRBJ2-5,TGTGCCAGTAGTAGTCTAGCGGGAGGAGAGACCCAGTACTTC,CASSSLAGGETQYF
TRBV6-5,-,TRBD1,TRBJ1-2,TGTGCCAGCAGTTACTCGGGACAGGATGGCTACACCTTC,CASSYSGQDGYTF
TRBV27,-,-,TRBJ1-3,TGTGCCAGCAAACTGAGGATCGGGGGAAACACCATATATTTT,CASKLRIGGNTIYF
TRBV6-6,-,TRBD1,TRBJ1-2,TGTGCCAGCAGTTATACAGGGGGCGATAGCTATGGCTACACCTTC,CASSYTGGDSYGYTF
TRBV27,once,TRBD2,TRBJ2-5,TGTGCCAGCAGTCCCGGACTAGCGGCCGGCCTTGCCGAAGAGACCCAGTACTTC,CASSPGLAAGLAEETQYF
TRBV6-5,-,TRBD1,TRBJ2-7,TGTGCCAGCAGTTACTACAGGGGCAAGGACGAGCAGTACTTC,CASSYYRGKDEQYF
TRBV7-6,-,-,TRBJ2-1,TGTGCCAGCATCCCCTCATGGGGGCACAGCTCCTACAATGAGCAGTTCTTC,CASIPSWGHSSYNEQFF
TRBV11-3,once,-,TRBJ1-5,TGTGCCAGCAGCGGATCAATCAGGGTTAGGAGGGATAGCAATCAGCCCCAGCATTTT,CASSGSIRVRRDSNQPQHF
TRBV18,-,TRBD1,TRBJ1-6,TGTGCCAGCTCACCGCAGACAGGGACGGATTCACCCCTCCACTTT,CASSPQTGTDSPLHF
TRBV7-2,-,-,TRBJ2-1,TGTGCCAGCAGCTTAGTCCGCGTACAGCAGTTCTTC,CASSLVRVQQFF
TRBV7-2,-,-,TRBJ2-1,TGTGCCAGCAGCTTAGCCATGGTAGAACACAATGAGCAGTTCTTC,CASSLAMVEHNEQFF
TRBV7-9,-,-,TRBJ2-5,TGTGCCAGCAGCCGGCCGGGGACCCAGTACTTC,CASSRPGTQYF
TRBV7-2,-,TRBD2,TRBJ2-3,TGTGCCAGCAGCTTATTCTCTAGCGGCCTTGGAGATACGCAGTATTTT,CASSLFSSGLGDTQYF
TRBV3-1/TRBV3-2,-,-,TRBJ1-3,TGTGCCAGCAGCCAGTTGGGTATTTGGGGGGACTCTGGAAACACCATATATTTT,CASSQLGIWGDSGNTIYF
TRBV9,-,-,TRBJ1-4,TGTGCCAGCAGCGTAAAACCCACGGGGGGAAATGAAAAACTGTTTTTT,CASSVKPTGGNEKLFF
TRBV28,once,-,TRBJ1-4,TGTGCCAGCAGTTTATCCGGGACACGGTATGAAAAACTGTTTTTT,CASSLSGTRYEKLFF
TRBV6-1,-,TRBD1,TRBJ1-2,TGTGCCAGCAGTGAAACAGGGGGCAGCCATGGCTACACCTTC,CASSETGGSHGYTF
TRBV30,-,TRBD1,TRBJ2-7,TGTGCCTGGAAGAAGGACAGGAGCTCCTACGAGCAGTACTTC,CAWKKDRSSYEQYF
TRBV30,-,TRBD1,TRBJ1-4,TGTGCCTGGAGTGTACAGGGGGCGCTTGAAAAACTGTTTTTT,CAWSVQGALEKLFF
TRBV9,-,-,TRBJ2-1,TGTGCCAGCAGCTGGAGATCCTACAATGAGCAGTTCTTC,CASSWRSYNEQFF
TRBV13,-,TRBD2,TRBJ2-5,TGTGCCAGCAGCCCCCTCGCGGGGAGGGAAGAGACCCAGTACTTC,CASSPLAGREETQYF
TRBV29-1,-,-,TRBJ2-5,TGCAGCGTTGCCCCCTCTCAAGAGACCCAGTACTTC,CSVAPSQETQYF
TRBV5-4,-,TRBD1,TRBJ2-7,TGTGCCAGCAGTCCCGGACAGGGAGGACGCGAGCAGTACTTC,CASSPGQGGREQYF
TRBV7-2,-,-,TRBJ2-6,TGTGCCAGCAGCTCCCAGGGAACTGGGGCCAACGTCCTGACTTTC,CASSSQGTGANVLTF
TRBV7-9,few,TRBD2,TRBJ2-2,TGTGCCAGCAGAATTCTAGCGGGAGAAGGGGAGCTGTTTTTT,CASRILAGEGELFF
TRBV4-1,-,TRBD1,TRBJ2-7,TGCGCCAGCAGCACCCGGGACAGGGTCAGCGAGCAGTACTTC,CASSTRDRVSEQYF
TRBV19,-,-,TRBJ1-5,TGTGCCAGTAGTCTCCAAGGGGGTAGCAATCAGCCCCAGCATTTT,CASSLQGGSNQPQHF
TRBV24-1,-,-,TRBJ2-5,TGTGCCACGTCGAGTCGGGATTATCAAGAGACCCAGTACTTC,CATSSRDYQETQYF
TRBV4-1,-,TRBD1,TRBJ2-7,TGCGCCAGCAGCCAAGAGGACAGGGCAACCTACGAGCAGTACTTC,CASSQEDRATYEQYF
TRBV5-8,few,-,TRBJ2-7,TGTGCCAGCAGCCGATACAGCTACGAGCAGTACTTC,CASSRYSYEQYF
TRBV4-3,-,-,TRBJ2-1,TGCGCCAGCAGCCAAGATGAAGGGAGAGCCTACAATGAGCAGTTCTTC,CASSQDEGRAYNEQFF
TRBV10-3,-,-,TRBJ2-1,TGTGCCATCAGCCTTGACCGGGGAGACTACAATGAGCAGTTCTTC,CAISLDRGDYNEQFF
TRBV19,few,-,TRBJ1-6,TGTGCCAGTACCCTCGGGGGAAATTCACCCCTCCACTTT,CASTLGGNSPLHF